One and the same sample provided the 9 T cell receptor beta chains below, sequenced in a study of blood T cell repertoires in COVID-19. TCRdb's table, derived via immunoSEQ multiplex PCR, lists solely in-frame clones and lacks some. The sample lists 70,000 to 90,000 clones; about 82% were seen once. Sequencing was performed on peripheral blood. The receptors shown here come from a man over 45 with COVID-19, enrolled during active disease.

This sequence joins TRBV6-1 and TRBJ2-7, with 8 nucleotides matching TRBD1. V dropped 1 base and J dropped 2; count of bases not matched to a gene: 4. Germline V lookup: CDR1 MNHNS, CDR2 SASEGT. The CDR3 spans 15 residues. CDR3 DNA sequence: TGTGCCAGCAGTGAAGTTAGGACAGGGCCCTACGAGCAGTACTTC. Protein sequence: CASSEVRTGPYEQYF.

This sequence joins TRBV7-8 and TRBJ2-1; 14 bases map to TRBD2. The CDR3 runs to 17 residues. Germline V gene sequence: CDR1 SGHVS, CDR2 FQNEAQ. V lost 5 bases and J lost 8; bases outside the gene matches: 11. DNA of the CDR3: TGTGCCAGCAGCACCCGACCCGGGACTAGCGGGAGCCATGAGCAGTTCTTC. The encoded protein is CASSTRPGTSGSHEQFF.

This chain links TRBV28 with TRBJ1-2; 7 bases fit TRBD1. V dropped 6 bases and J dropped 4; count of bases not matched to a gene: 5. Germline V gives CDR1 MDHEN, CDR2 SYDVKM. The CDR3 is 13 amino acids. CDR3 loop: CASRPGQLYGYTF. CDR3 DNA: TGTGCCAGCAGACCGGGACAGCTCTATGGCTACACCTTC.

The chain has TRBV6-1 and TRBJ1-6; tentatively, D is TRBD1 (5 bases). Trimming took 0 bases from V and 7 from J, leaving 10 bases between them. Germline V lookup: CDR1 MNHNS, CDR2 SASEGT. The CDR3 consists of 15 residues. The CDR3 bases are TGTGCCAGCAGTGAAGCGGTTCAGGGAAATTCACCCCTCCACTTT. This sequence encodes CASSEAVQGNSPLHF.

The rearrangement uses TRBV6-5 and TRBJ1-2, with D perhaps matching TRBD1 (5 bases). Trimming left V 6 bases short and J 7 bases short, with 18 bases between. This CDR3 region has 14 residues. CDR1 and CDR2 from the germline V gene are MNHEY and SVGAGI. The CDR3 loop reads CASRLPGGIAGYTF. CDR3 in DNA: TGTGCCAGCAGATTACCTGGGGGGATTGCTGGCTACACCTTC.

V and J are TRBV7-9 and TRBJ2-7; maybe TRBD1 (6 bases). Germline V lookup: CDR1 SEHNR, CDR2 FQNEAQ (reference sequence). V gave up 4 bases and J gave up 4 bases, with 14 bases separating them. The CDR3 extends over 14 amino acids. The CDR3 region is CASSSTGTTYEQYF. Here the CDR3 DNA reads TGTGCCAGCAGCTCAACCGGGACAACTTACGAGCAGTACTTC.

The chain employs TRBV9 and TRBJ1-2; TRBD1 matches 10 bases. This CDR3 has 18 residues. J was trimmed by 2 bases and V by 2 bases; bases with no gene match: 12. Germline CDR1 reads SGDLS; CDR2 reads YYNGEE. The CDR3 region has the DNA TGTGCCAGCAGCGTGTCGGGACAGGGGCCCACTTTAAACTATGGCTACACCTTC. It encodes CASSVSGQGPTLNYGYTF.

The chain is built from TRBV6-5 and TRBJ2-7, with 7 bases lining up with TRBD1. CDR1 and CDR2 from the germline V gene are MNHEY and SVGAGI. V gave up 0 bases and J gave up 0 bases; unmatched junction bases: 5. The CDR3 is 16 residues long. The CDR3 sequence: CASSYSWSGGSYEQYF. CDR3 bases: TGTGCCAGCAGTTACTCCTGGTCAGGGGGCTCCTACGAGCAGTACTTC.

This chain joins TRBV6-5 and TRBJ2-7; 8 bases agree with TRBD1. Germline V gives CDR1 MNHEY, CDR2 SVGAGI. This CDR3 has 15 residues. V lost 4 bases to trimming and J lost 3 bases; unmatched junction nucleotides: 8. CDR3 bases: TGTGCCAGCAGTTTCGGACAGGGTGGTTACTACGAGCAGTACTTC. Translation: CASSFGQGGYYEQYF.